The 10 T cell receptor beta chains presented below share a single source sample, sequenced in a study of blood T cell repertoires in COVID-19. The data were produced by immunoSEQ multiplex PCR, yet TCRdb's version contains in-frame clones alone and is incomplete. The sample shows about 100,000 clones, over 80% of them seen only once. Sequences were obtained from peripheral blood. These receptors all stem from a man aged 45-65 years with active COVID-19.

The gene calls are TRBV6-6 and TRBJ1-2; D is unclear. With 11 bases removed from V and 6 bases from J, the gap between germline ends came to 16 bases. The CDR3 has 12 residues. Per the germline V gene, CDR1 is MNHNY and CDR2 is SVGAGI (reference sequence). CDR3 loop: CAGRSEGDGYTF. The CDR3 DNA follows: TGTGCCGGCCGCAGCGAGGGAGATGGCTACACCTTC.

The genes are TRBV27 and TRBJ2-5; maybe TRBD1 (5 bases). The germline V gene has CDR1 MNHEY and CDR2 SMNVEV (reference sequence). The CDR3 totals 13 residues. The V and J ends lost 6 bases and 2 bases respectively, with 10 bases between them. The CDR3 nucleotides read TGTGCCAGCAGCCAACAGGAACAAGAGACCCAGTACTTC. It encodes CASSQQEQETQYF.

As regards this clone: The junction departs from the called germline gene at one end, perhaps through a read error. This chain uses TRBV28 with TRBJ1-5; D might be TRBD1 (5 bases). The germline V gene encodes CDR1 MDHEN and CDR2 SYDVKM. The CDR3 spans 15 residues. The CDR3 region has the DNA TGTGCCAGCAGTTTAGGTAGGGCACCCGGGGGTTCGAGTATTTTT. Translation gives CASSLGRAPGGSSIF.

The V gene is TRBV3-1 (or the pseudogene TRBV3-2), the J gene TRBJ2-7; 14 bases map to TRBD2. Unmatched junction bases numbered 8, after V lost 3 bases and J lost 4 bases. The CDR3 runs 17 residues. CDR1 and CDR2 from the germline V gene are LGHDT and YNNKEL (reference sequence). In DNA form, the CDR3 reads TGTGCCAGCAGCCAGGGACTAGCGGGGGCCCTGGGGTACGAGCAGTACTTC. Amino acid sequence: CASSQGLAGALGYEQYF.

This clone was observed once. The V call is TRBV9, the J call TRBJ1-3, with D perhaps TRBD1 (5 bases). Trimming removed 4 bases from V and 3 bases from J, with 17 bases in between. Germline loops: CDR1 SGDLS, CDR2 YYNGEE. CDR3 length equals 16 residues. Here the CDR3 reads CASSIQGALNGNTIYF. CDR3 bases: TGTGCCAGCAGCATTCAAGGGGCCTTGAATGGAAACACCATATATTTT.

The chain joins TRBV30 to TRBJ2-1; 10 bases are a match to TRBD2. This CDR3 is 17 amino acids long. Trimming removed 2 bases from V and 7 bases from J; junction bases left unmatched: 14. From germline, CDR1 is GTSNPN and CDR2 SVGIG (reference sequence). CDR3 bases: TGTGCCTGGAGTCCTTTATCACTAGCGGGAATCGGAAATGAGCAGTTCTTC. Residues: CAWSPLSLAGIGNEQFF.

The rearrangement uses TRBV5-1 and TRBJ2-1; 7 positions match TRBD2. Germline values: CDR1 SGHRS, CDR2 YFSETQ. This CDR3 is built from 15 residues. The V segment lost 4 bases and the J segment 9 bases; nucleotides outside the gene matches: 13. The CDR3 spells CASSLQTSSRGEQFF. The DNA of the CDR3 is TGCGCCAGCAGCCTACAGACTAGCTCTCGGGGTGAGCAGTTCTTC.

The chain links TRBV9 to TRBJ1-2; 9 bases are shared with TRBD1. The V gene end was trimmed by 3 bases and the J gene end by 8 bases; junction bases not matched to a gene: 5. This CDR3 region has 13 residues. CDR1 and CDR2 from the germline V gene are SGDLS and YYNGEE. The CDR3 sequence is CASSGRTGDGYTF. Here the CDR3 DNA reads TGTGCCAGCAGCGGACGGACAGGGGACGGCTACACCTTC.

This chain connects TRBV5-1 to TRBJ2-5; 7 positions match TRBD2. The CDR3 has 14 amino acids. V was clipped by 7 bases and J by 2 bases; unmatched bases: 8. Germline CDR1 reads SGHRS; CDR2 reads YFSETQ. The DNA of the CDR3 is TGCGCCAGCGGAAGCGGGACTTCGCAAGAGACCCAGTACTTC. Protein: CASGSGTSQETQYF.

The sample holds one count of this clone. The V gene is TRBV28, the J gene TRBJ1-4; a weak D match, TRBD1 (5 bases). V lost 6 bases to trimming and J lost 5 bases, with 19 bases between them. This CDR3 is 16 amino acids long. Germline loops: CDR1 MDHEN, CDR2 SYDVKM. CDR3 sequence reads: CASRDGGVLSNEKLFF. CDR3 nucleotides: TGTGCCAGCAGGGACGGGGGGGTTCTGTCGAATGAAAAACTGTTTTTT.